This T cell receptor (beta chain) is from a study of response to subunit inactivated influenza vaccine. Study-wide findings and caveats: Every seasonal influenza vaccination brings in few new T cells, the authors suggested.

V lost 2 bases to trimming and J lost 3 bases; unmatched junction nucleotides: 4. Germline CDR1 is DFQATT and CDR2 is SNEGSKA (reference sequence). The CDR3 covers 14 residues. In this sample, this clonotype turned up many times. Its antigen is not known. TCRdb ran MiXCR on the RT-PCR reads and lists one entry per CDR3 protein. Of 450,000 to 600,000 distinct CDR3 sequences in the sample, more than 15% were seen once. This TCR was recovered from a man between 50 and 70 years old who received an inactivated influenza vaccine. V gene TRBV20-1 combines with J gene TRBJ2-1, with 7 bases identical to TRBD2. The sample consisted of CD4+ T cells sorted from PBMCs, taken around 25 months after vaccination. CDR3 residues: CSARFGTNYNEQFF. Written as DNA, the CDR3 is TGCAGTGCTAGATTCGGGACTAACTACAATGAGCAGTTCTTC.